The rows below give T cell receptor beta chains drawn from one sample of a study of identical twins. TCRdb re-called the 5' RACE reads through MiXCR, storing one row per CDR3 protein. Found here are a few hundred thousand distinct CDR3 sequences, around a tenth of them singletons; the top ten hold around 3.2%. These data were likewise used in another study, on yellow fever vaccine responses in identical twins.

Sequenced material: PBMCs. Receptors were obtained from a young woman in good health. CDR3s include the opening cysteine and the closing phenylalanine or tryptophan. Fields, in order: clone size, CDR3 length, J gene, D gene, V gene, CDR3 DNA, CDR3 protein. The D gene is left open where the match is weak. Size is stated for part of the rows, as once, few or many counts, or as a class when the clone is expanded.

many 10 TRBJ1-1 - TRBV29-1 TGCAGCGGGGGGCGAACTGAAGCTTTCTTT CSGGRTEAFF
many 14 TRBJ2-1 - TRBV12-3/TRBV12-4 TGTGCCAGCAGTGAAGCGGTAACCTACAATGAGCAGTTCTTC CASSEAVTYNEQFF
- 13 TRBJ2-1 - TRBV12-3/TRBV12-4 TGTGCCAGCAGTTTAACCCCCACAGGGAGGCAGTTCTTC CASSLTPTGRQFF
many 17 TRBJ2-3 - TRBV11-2 TGTGCCAGCAGCTCCTATGAGGGACCTCGCGAGTTAGATACGCAGTATTTT CASSSYEGPRELDTQYF
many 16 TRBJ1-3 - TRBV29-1 TGCAGCGTTGAAGACCGCGGACGGATCTCTGGAAACACCATATATTTT CSVEDRGRISGNTIYF
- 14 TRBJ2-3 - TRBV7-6 TGTGCCAGCAGTACCCAGGTGGGCACAGATACGCAGTATTTT CASSTQVGTDTQYF
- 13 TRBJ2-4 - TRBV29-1 TGCAGCGTTGTTGACAAGGGTCTGGACATTCAGTACTTC CSVVDKGLDIQYF
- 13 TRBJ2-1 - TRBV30 TGTGCCTGGAGCGCCGGGACACTCTATGAGCAGTTCTTC CAWSAGTLYEQFF
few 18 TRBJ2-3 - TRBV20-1 TGCAGTGCTAGAGATATCCTCGGGGCAGCCTCTTTTGAGGATACGCAGTATTTT CSARDILGAASFEDTQYF
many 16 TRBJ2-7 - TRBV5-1 TGCGCCAGCAGCTTGGGCCGCCGGGACAACCCCTACGAGCAGTACTTC CASSLGRRDNPYEQYF
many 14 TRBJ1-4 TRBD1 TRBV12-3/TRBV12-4 TGTGCCAGCAGACCAGGGGGAGGTGGCGAAAAACTGTTTTTT CASRPGGGGEKLFF
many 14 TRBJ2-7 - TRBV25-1 TGTGCCAGCAGTGGAACCGGCCCCCCCCTGGAGCAGTACTTC CASSGTGPPLEQYF
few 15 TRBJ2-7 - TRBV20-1 TGCAGTGCCGTGAGAGGCGGAAGGTACACCTACGAGCAGTACTTC CSAVRGGRYTYEQYF
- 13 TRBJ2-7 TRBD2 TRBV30 TGTGCCTGGAGCGAAGGACTAGCCTACGAGCAGTACTTC CAWSEGLAYEQYF
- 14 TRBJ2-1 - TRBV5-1 TGCGCCAGCATACAGGGAGACTTTTACAATGAGCAGTTCTTC CASIQGDFYNEQFF
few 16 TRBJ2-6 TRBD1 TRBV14 TGTGCCAGCAGCCAATTACAGGGGAGTGGGGCCAACGTCCTGACTTTC CASSQLQGSGANVLTF
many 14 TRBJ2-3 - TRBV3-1 TGTGCCAGCAGCCAAAGAGCCGGCGGAGATACGCAGTATTTT CASSQRAGGDTQYF
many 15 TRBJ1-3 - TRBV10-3 TGTGCCATCAGTGAGTCCATCTACAGCGGAAACACCATATATTTT CAISESIYSGNTIYF
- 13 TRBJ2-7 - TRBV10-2 TGCGCCAGCCGGGGGCAGGGATCCTACGAGCAGTACTTC CASRGQGSYEQYF
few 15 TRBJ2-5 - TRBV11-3 TGTGCCAGCAGCTTTGGCTACGGGGACCAAGAGACCCAGTACTTC CASSFGYGDQETQYF